The present entry profiles one T cell receptor (beta chain) with its context. Its antigen is not identified. PCR amplification relied on 60 Vbeta primers (plus 13 Jbeta primers). Sequencing was performed with immunoSEQ multiplex PCR; in TCRdb, only in-frame clones are kept and a portion is missing. The profile shows about 130,000 clones, roughly 68% of them singletons. The data stem from a study of cytomegalovirus exposure and HLA in healthy donors. The wider study: Within the Caucasian-associated ancestry cluster were more than 75% of the approximately 400 genotyped donors. Study-wide results and caveats: Several of the most significant clusters appeared linked to common viral pathogens, based on a later analysis.

This CDR3 has 13 amino acids. CDR1 and CDR2 (germline): SNHLY, FYNNEI. V was cut by 6 bases and J by 7 bases, with 10 bases left in between. V usage is TRBV2 and J usage is TRBJ1-6; no definite D call. This clonotype originated in a woman between 45 and 60 years old in good health and CMV-seropositive. Sequencing input: PBMCs. The CDR3: CASRGETNSPLHF. The CDR3 DNA follows: TGTGCCAGCAGGGGAGAAACGAATTCACCCCTCCACTTT. Combining the CDR3 with reference TRBV2 and TRBJ1-6 gives the whole variable domain EPEVTQTPSHQVTQMGQEVILRCVPISNHLYFYWYRQILGQKVEFLVSFYNNEISEKSEIFDDQFSVERPDGSNFTLKIRSTKLEDSAMYFCASRGETNSPLHFGNGTRLTVT.